A selection of T cell receptor beta chains follows, all from one sample in a study of CD8 T cells in ankylosing spondylitis. One entry per CDR3 protein, called by TCRdb with MiXCR from the 5' RACE reads. Altogether some 840,000 distinct CDR3 sequences are present, about 10% being singletons, with the ten largest covering 0.51%. Sequencing was done on a sample of blood, either unsorted or a sorted T cell fraction (not recorded which). These receptors originate from a male donor with ankylosing spondylitis. Each CDR3 is given with its conserved first and last residue. The order of the fields is J gene, V gene, D gene, clone size, CDR3 DNA, CDR3 protein. A D gene is named only where the DNA matches it firmly. The size of a clone is reported for some rows only, either as once, few or many, or as a class for expanded clones.

j_gene: TRBJ2-7; v_gene: TRBV9; d_gene: TRBD1; abundance: few; CDR3nt: TGTGCCAGCAGCGCGGGGGATTGGGACAGGGAGCGGTACGAGCAGTACTTC; CDR3aa: CASSAGDWDRERYEQYF
j_gene: TRBJ1-1; v_gene: TRBV5-1; d_gene: NA; abundance: NA; CDR3nt: TGCGCCAGCAGCTTGTCGCGGATTTCGGTGAACACTGAAGCTTTCTTT; CDR3aa: CASSLSRISVNTEAFF
j_gene: TRBJ1-5; v_gene: TRBV20-1; d_gene: NA; abundance: NA; CDR3nt: TGCAGTGCGCCCGACAGTAAGGGTCAGCCCCAGCATTTT; CDR3aa: CSAPDSKGQPQHF
j_gene: TRBJ1-3; v_gene: TRBV5-5; d_gene: NA; abundance: few; CDR3nt: TGTGCCAGCAGCCCTTCTGCGGACACCATATATTTT; CDR3aa: CASSPSADTIYF
j_gene: TRBJ2-5; v_gene: TRBV6-2/TRBV6-3; d_gene: NA; abundance: few; CDR3nt: TGTGCCAGCAGTTACCCCCTCGGTCCGGAGACCCAGTACTTC; CDR3aa: CASSYPLGPETQYF
j_gene: TRBJ2-3; v_gene: TRBV5-1; d_gene: TRBD1; abundance: NA; CDR3nt: TGCGCCAGCAGCCCTGGGGACAGGGGTGGGGATACGCAGTATTTT; CDR3aa: CASSPGDRGGDTQYF
j_gene: TRBJ1-3; v_gene: TRBV7-9; d_gene: NA; abundance: few; CDR3nt: TGTGCCAGCAGCCCTCGCGAAGACGCTGGAAACACCATATATTTT; CDR3aa: CASSPREDAGNTIYF
j_gene: TRBJ1-6; v_gene: TRBV6-5; d_gene: NA; abundance: NA; CDR3nt: TGTGCCAGCAGTTTGGGTAATAATTCACCCCTCCACTTT; CDR3aa: CASSLGNNSPLHF
j_gene: TRBJ2-7; v_gene: TRBV28; d_gene: TRBD2; abundance: few; CDR3nt: TGTGCCAGCAGGCCCGGGACTAGGGACGGGCAGTACTTC; CDR3aa: CASRPGTRDGQYF
j_gene: TRBJ1-1; v_gene: TRBV20-1; d_gene: NA; abundance: few; CDR3nt: TGCAGTGCTAGTAGGGGGTCAGGAGAAATGAACACTGAAGCTTTCTTT; CDR3aa: CSASRGSGEMNTEAFF
j_gene: TRBJ1-1; v_gene: TRBV9; d_gene: NA; abundance: few; CDR3nt: TGTGCCAGCAGCGTAGGGGGGGCGCGAACTGAAGCTTTCTTT; CDR3aa: CASSVGGARTEAFF
j_gene: TRBJ2-5; v_gene: TRBV6-2/TRBV6-3; d_gene: NA; abundance: few; CDR3nt: TGTGCCAGCAAGGGACGGAACGACCAAGAGACCCAGTACTTC; CDR3aa: CASKGRNDQETQYF
j_gene: TRBJ2-3; v_gene: TRBV5-6; d_gene: NA; abundance: few; CDR3nt: TGTGCCAGCAGCTTCGTAATTCGCACAGATACGCAGTATTTT; CDR3aa: CASSFVIRTDTQYF
j_gene: TRBJ1-6; v_gene: TRBV7-9; d_gene: TRBD1; abundance: NA; CDR3nt: TGTGCCGGGCGGGACGGACAGGGAAGTTCACCCCTCCACTTT; CDR3aa: CAGRDGQGSSPLHF
j_gene: TRBJ2-5; v_gene: TRBV20-1; d_gene: NA; abundance: few; CDR3nt: TGCAGTGCCAAGACTAGTTCTGAGACCCAGTACTTC; CDR3aa: CSAKTSSETQYF
j_gene: TRBJ2-6; v_gene: TRBV4-2; d_gene: TRBD1; abundance: many; CDR3nt: TGTGCCAGCAGCCAAAAGGGACAGGGTGGATCTGGGGCCAACGTCCTGACTTTC; CDR3aa: CASSQKGQGGSGANVLTF
j_gene: TRBJ2-1; v_gene: TRBV7-3; d_gene: TRBD1; abundance: NA; CDR3nt: TGTGCCAGCAGCCCAGTAGGGACAGACAATGAGCAGTTCTTC; CDR3aa: CASSPVGTDNEQFF
j_gene: TRBJ2-5; v_gene: TRBV7-2; d_gene: NA; abundance: NA; CDR3nt: TGTGCCAGCAGCCTGGTGGCAGGGAGGAAGACCCAGTACTTC; CDR3aa: CASSLVAGRKTQYF
j_gene: TRBJ1-4; v_gene: TRBV6-1; d_gene: TRBD1; abundance: NA; CDR3nt: TGTGCCAGGCCAACAGGGGACTCAACTAATGAAAAACTGTTTTTT; CDR3aa: CARPTGDSTNEKLFF
j_gene: TRBJ2-3; v_gene: TRBV3-1; d_gene: TRBD1; abundance: NA; CDR3nt: TGTGCCAGCAGCCCGACAGGGGATGGGACAGATACGCAGTATTTT; CDR3aa: CASSPTGDGTDTQYF
j_gene: TRBJ1-5; v_gene: TRBV4-3; d_gene: NA; abundance: few; CDR3nt: TGCGCCAGCAGCCAAGAGCTGAATCAGCCCCAGCATTTT; CDR3aa: CASSQELNQPQHF
j_gene: TRBJ2-7; v_gene: TRBV29-1; d_gene: NA; abundance: many; CDR3nt: TGCAGCGTCGGTGGGGACTACGAGCAGTACTTC; CDR3aa: CSVGGDYEQYF
j_gene: TRBJ2-4; v_gene: TRBV5-1; d_gene: TRBD1; abundance: NA; CDR3nt: TGCGCCAGCAGCTTGGGGGGGACAGCACAGTACTTC; CDR3aa: CASSLGGTAQYF
j_gene: TRBJ1-3; v_gene: TRBV7-2; d_gene: NA; abundance: NA; CDR3nt: TGTGCCAGCAGCTTCGTCTGGGGCTCTGGAAACACCATATATTTT; CDR3aa: CASSFVWGSGNTIYF
j_gene: TRBJ2-1; v_gene: TRBV6-2/TRBV6-3; d_gene: TRBD2; abundance: few; CDR3nt: TGTGCCAGCAGTCCAATAGCGGGAGGGGCTGAGCAGTTCTTC; CDR3aa: CASSPIAGGAEQFF
j_gene: TRBJ2-3; v_gene: TRBV5-1; d_gene: TRBD2; abundance: many; CDR3nt: TGCGCCAGCAGGACTAGCGGGAGCACAGATACGCAGTATTTT; CDR3aa: CASRTSGSTDTQYF
j_gene: TRBJ2-7; v_gene: TRBV5-1; d_gene: TRBD1; abundance: few; CDR3nt: TGCGCCAGTTCAACCGGGACAGGGTTCTCCTACGAGCAGTACTTC; CDR3aa: CASSTGTGFSYEQYF
j_gene: TRBJ1-1; v_gene: TRBV3-1; d_gene: NA; abundance: few; CDR3nt: TGTGCCAGCAGCCAAGAGTGGGGGGGGGAGGCTTTCTTT; CDR3aa: CASSQEWGGEAFF
j_gene: TRBJ2-3; v_gene: TRBV20-1; d_gene: NA; abundance: NA; CDR3nt: TGCAGTGCCGCCAAGGGGTTAGATACGCAGTATTTT; CDR3aa: CSAAKGLDTQYF
j_gene: TRBJ2-3; v_gene: TRBV29-1; d_gene: TRBD2; abundance: many; CDR3nt: TGCAGCGTTGAAGGGGTACTAGCGGGATTCACAGATACGCAGTATTTT; CDR3aa: CSVEGVLAGFTDTQYF
j_gene: TRBJ2-5; v_gene: TRBV6-1; d_gene: TRBD2; abundance: many; CDR3nt: TGTGCCAGCAAGAGGGATCTAGCGGGAGAGACCCAGTACTTC; CDR3aa: CASKRDLAGETQYF
j_gene: TRBJ1-4; v_gene: TRBV4-3; d_gene: NA; abundance: NA; CDR3nt: TGCGCCAGCAGCCAATTGAGGGGGGAAAAACTGTTTTTT; CDR3aa: CASSQLRGEKLFF
j_gene: TRBJ2-1; v_gene: TRBV25-1; d_gene: NA; abundance: many; CDR3nt: TGTGCCAGCAGTGAAAGTTACTCTACTAGCTGGGGTGAGCAGTTCTTC; CDR3aa: CASSESYSTSWGEQFF
j_gene: TRBJ1-2; v_gene: TRBV29-1; d_gene: TRBD1; abundance: NA; CDR3nt: TGCAGCGTTGAGCCCAGGGGGGGTTATGGCTACACCTTC; CDR3aa: CSVEPRGGYGYTF
j_gene: TRBJ2-7; v_gene: TRBV13; d_gene: NA; abundance: NA; CDR3nt: TGTGCCAGCAGCTCCCGTCCCGGCTCAGCCTACGAGCAGTACTTC; CDR3aa: CASSSRPGSAYEQYF
j_gene: TRBJ1-6; v_gene: TRBV6-1; d_gene: TRBD1; abundance: NA; CDR3nt: TGTGCCAGCAGTGGGGCCGGGACAGCAAATTCACCCCTCCACTTT; CDR3aa: CASSGAGTANSPLHF
j_gene: TRBJ2-2; v_gene: TRBV19; d_gene: TRBD2; abundance: NA; CDR3nt: TGTGCCAGTAGTTCGACTAGCTCCCCCGGGGAGCTGTTTTTT; CDR3aa: CASSSTSSPGELFF
j_gene: TRBJ1-5; v_gene: TRBV20-1; d_gene: NA; abundance: few; CDR3nt: TGCAGTGCTGTAGGGGGGGATCAGCCCCAGCATTTT; CDR3aa: CSAVGGDQPQHF
j_gene: TRBJ2-6; v_gene: TRBV28; d_gene: NA; abundance: few; CDR3nt: TGTGCCAGCAGGAGGGAGCCTGGGGCCAACGTCCTGACTTTC; CDR3aa: CASRREPGANVLTF
j_gene: TRBJ1-3; v_gene: TRBV6-1; d_gene: NA; abundance: few; CDR3nt: TGTGCCAGCGGCGTCGCAGTTGGAAACACCATATATTTT; CDR3aa: CASGVAVGNTIYF
j_gene: TRBJ2-3; v_gene: TRBV5-5; d_gene: TRBD2; abundance: NA; CDR3nt: TGTGCCAGCAGCTTGTTTACTAGCGGCCGTGCTAGCACAGATACGCAGTATTTT; CDR3aa: CASSLFTSGRASTDTQYF
j_gene: TRBJ2-7; v_gene: TRBV5-1; d_gene: NA; abundance: NA; CDR3nt: TGCGCCAGCGCCCTGACAGACTCCTACGAGCAGTACTTC; CDR3aa: CASALTDSYEQYF
j_gene: TRBJ1-1; v_gene: TRBV5-1; d_gene: NA; abundance: NA; CDR3nt: TGCGCCAGCAGATGGGGACTGAACACTGAAGCTTTCTTT; CDR3aa: CASRWGLNTEAFF
j_gene: TRBJ1-6; v_gene: TRBV4-2; d_gene: NA; abundance: many; CDR3nt: TGTGCCAGCAGCCAGCCTCGGGAATTGAGCTCCTATAATTCACCCCTCCACTTT; CDR3aa: CASSQPRELSSYNSPLHF
j_gene: TRBJ1-4; v_gene: TRBV9; d_gene: NA; abundance: NA; CDR3nt: TGTGCCAGCAGCGCCGGATACATTTCAACTAATGAAAAACTGTTTTTT; CDR3aa: CASSAGYISTNEKLFF
j_gene: TRBJ2-7; v_gene: TRBV5-1; d_gene: NA; abundance: few; CDR3nt: TGCGCCAGCAGCTTGGAATCCCTTCCCTACGAGCAGTACTTC; CDR3aa: CASSLESLPYEQYF
j_gene: TRBJ1-5; v_gene: TRBV11-2; d_gene: NA; abundance: few; CDR3nt: TGTGCCAGCAGCTTAGGTCGGGGCTTTGGGCCCCAGCATTTT; CDR3aa: CASSLGRGFGPQHF
j_gene: TRBJ1-5; v_gene: TRBV20-1; d_gene: NA; abundance: NA; CDR3nt: TGCAGTGCTGTGGTACCGTTTAGCAATCAGCCCCAGCATTTT; CDR3aa: CSAVVPFSNQPQHF
j_gene: TRBJ2-7; v_gene: TRBV7-2; d_gene: NA; abundance: few; CDR3nt: TGTGCCAGCAGCTCTACCATGAGGGGGGTTCCCTACGAGCAGTACTTC; CDR3aa: CASSSTMRGVPYEQYF
j_gene: TRBJ1-1; v_gene: TRBV5-1; d_gene: NA; abundance: many; CDR3nt: TGCGCCAGCAGCTTGTCTCATCTTCGGACTGAAGCTTTCTTT; CDR3aa: CASSLSHLRTEAFF
j_gene: TRBJ1-2; v_gene: TRBV18; d_gene: NA; abundance: many; CDR3nt: TGTGCCAGCTCAGAAGGGCCTGTCTATGGCTACACCTTC; CDR3aa: CASSEGPVYGYTF
j_gene: TRBJ2-2; v_gene: TRBV12-3/TRBV12-4; d_gene: NA; abundance: few; CDR3nt: TGTGCCAGCAGTTTAGCATGGACCGGGGAGCTGTTTTTT; CDR3aa: CASSLAWTGELFF
j_gene: TRBJ2-7; v_gene: TRBV3-1; d_gene: TRBD1; abundance: NA; CDR3nt: TGTGCCACCTCCTTCACGCCCGGGACAGGGAGCGAGCAGTACTTC; CDR3aa: CATSFTPGTGSEQYF
j_gene: TRBJ1-1; v_gene: TRBV5-1; d_gene: NA; abundance: many; CDR3nt: TGCGCCAGCAGCTCCTTCCGGGGGGACACTGAAGCTTTCTTT; CDR3aa: CASSSFRGDTEAFF